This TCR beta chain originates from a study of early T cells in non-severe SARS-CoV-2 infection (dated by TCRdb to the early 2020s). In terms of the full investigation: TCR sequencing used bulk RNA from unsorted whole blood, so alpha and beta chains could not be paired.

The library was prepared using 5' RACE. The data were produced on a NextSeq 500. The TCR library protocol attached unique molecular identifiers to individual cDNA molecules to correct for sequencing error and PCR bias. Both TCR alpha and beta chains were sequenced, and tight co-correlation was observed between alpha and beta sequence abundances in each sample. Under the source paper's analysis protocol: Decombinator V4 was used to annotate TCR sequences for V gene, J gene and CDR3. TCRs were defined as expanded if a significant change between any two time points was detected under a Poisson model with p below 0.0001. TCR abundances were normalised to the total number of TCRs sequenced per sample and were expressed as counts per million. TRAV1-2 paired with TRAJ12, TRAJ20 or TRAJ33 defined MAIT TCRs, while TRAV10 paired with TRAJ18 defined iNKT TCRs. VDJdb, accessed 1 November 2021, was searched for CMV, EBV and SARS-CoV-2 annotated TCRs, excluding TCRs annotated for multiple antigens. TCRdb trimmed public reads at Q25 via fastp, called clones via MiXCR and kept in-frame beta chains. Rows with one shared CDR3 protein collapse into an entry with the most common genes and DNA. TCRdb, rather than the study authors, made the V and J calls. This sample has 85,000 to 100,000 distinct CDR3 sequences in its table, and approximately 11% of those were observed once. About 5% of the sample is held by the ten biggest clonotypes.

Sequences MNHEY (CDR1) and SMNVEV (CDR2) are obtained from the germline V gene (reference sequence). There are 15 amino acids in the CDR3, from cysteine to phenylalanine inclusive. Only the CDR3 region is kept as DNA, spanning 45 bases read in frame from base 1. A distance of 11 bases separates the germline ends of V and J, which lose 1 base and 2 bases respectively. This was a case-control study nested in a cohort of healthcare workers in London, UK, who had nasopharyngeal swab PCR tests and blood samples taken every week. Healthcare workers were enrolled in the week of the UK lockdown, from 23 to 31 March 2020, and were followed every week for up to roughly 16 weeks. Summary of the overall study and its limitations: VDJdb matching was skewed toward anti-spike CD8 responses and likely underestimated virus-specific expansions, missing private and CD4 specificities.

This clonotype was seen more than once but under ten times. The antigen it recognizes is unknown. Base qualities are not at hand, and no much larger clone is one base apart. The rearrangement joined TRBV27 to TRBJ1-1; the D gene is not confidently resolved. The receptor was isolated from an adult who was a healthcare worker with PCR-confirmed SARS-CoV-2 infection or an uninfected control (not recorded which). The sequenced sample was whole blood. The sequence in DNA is TGTGCCAGCAGTTTATTCGATTCTACAAACACTGAAGCTTTCTTT. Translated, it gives CASSLFDSTNTEAFF.